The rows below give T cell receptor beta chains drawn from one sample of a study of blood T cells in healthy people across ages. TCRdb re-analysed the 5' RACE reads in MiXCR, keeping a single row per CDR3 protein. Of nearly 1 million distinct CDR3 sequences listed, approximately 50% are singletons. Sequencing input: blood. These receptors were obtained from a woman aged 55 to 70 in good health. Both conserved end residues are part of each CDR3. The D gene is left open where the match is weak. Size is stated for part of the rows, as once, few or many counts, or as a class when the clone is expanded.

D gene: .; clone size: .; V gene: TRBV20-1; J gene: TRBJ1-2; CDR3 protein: CSARDTNRVPYGYTF; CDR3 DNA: TGCAGTGCTAGAGATACCAACAGGGTACCCTATGGCTACACCTTC
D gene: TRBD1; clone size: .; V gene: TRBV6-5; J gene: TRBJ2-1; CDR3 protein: CASHDRGHEQFF; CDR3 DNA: TGTGCCAGTCACGACAGGGGGCATGAGCAGTTCTTC
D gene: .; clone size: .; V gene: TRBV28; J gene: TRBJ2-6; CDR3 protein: CASEQASGANVLTF; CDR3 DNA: TGTGCCAGCGAACAGGCCTCTGGGGCCAACGTCCTGACTTTC
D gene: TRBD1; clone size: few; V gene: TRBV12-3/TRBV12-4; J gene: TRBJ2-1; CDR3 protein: CASSRDRGMSEQFF; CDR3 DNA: TGTGCCAGCAGCCGGGACAGGGGCATGAGTGAGCAGTTCTTC
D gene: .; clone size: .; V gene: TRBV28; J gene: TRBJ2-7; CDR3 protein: CASSSMDIRSYEQYF; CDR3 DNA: TGTGCCAGCAGTTCGATGGATATCCGTTCCTACGAGCAGTACTTC
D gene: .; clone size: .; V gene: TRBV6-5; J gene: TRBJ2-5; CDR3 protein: CASSKGGKETQYF; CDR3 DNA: TGTGCCAGCAGTAAAGGGGGGAAAGAGACCCAGTACTTC
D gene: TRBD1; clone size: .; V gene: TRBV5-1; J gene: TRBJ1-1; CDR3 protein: CASSWGQGPARNTEAFF; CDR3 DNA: TGCGCCAGCAGCTGGGGACAGGGCCCTGCTAGGAACACTGAAGCTTTCTTT
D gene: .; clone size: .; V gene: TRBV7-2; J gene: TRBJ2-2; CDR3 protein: CASSPTPGVITGELFF; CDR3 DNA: TGTGCCAGTTCGCCGACCCCCGGGGTGATCACCGGGGAGCTGTTTTTT
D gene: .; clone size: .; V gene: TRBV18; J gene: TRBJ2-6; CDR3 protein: CASSPQGQGANVLTF; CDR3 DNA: TGTGCCAGCTCACCACAGGGGCAGGGGGCCAACGTCCTGACTTTC
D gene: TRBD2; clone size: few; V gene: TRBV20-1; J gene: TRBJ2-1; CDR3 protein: CSARGTSGSGSRNEQFF; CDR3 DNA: TGCAGTGCTAGAGGAACTAGCGGGAGCGGATCGAGGAATGAGCAGTTCTTC
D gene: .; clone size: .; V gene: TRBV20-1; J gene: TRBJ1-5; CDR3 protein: CSASSGRNYQPQHF; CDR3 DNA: TGCAGTGCTAGTTCGGGACGGAACTATCAGCCCCAGCATTTT
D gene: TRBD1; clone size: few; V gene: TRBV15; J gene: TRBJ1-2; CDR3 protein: CATRINPGQGVDGYTF; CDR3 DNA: TGTGCCACCAGGATAAACCCCGGACAGGGAGTTGATGGCTACACCTTC
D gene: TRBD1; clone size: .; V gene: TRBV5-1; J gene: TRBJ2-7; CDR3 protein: CASSLPSGTGDYEQYF; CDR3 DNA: TGCGCCAGCAGCTTGCCCTCCGGGACAGGGGACTACGAGCAGTACTTC
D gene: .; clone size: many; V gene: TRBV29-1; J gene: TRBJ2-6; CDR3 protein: CSVSPPGRSSGANVLTF; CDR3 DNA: TGCAGCGTTTCACCCCCGGGACGGAGCTCTGGGGCCAACGTCCTGACTTTC
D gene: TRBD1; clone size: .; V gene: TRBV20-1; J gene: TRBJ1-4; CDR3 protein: CSARGYGTGVFSTNEKLFF; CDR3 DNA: TGCAGTGCTAGAGGGTACGGGACAGGGGTTTTCTCAACTAATGAAAAACTGTTTTTT
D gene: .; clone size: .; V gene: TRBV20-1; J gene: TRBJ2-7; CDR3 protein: CSAPTLAYEQYF; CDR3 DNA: TGCAGTGCTCCGACCCTGGCCTACGAGCAGTACTTC
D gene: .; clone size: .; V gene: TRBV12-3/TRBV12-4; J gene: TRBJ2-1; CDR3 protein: CASNPAGNYNEQFF; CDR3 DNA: TGTGCCAGCAACCCTGCCGGGAATTACAATGAGCAGTTCTTC
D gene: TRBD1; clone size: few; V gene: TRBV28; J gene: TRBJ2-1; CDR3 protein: CASRLEGTGGNEQFF; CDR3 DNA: TGTGCCAGCAGATTGGAAGGGACAGGGGGTAATGAGCAGTTCTTC
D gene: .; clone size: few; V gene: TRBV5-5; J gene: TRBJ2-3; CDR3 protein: CASSSTGGPEDTQYF; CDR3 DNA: TGTGCCAGCAGTTCGACCGGAGGGCCGGAAGATACGCAGTATTTT
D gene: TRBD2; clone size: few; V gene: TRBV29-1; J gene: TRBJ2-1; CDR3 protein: CSYKRTSGNEQFF; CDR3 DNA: TGCAGCTATAAAAGGACTAGCGGGAATGAGCAGTTCTTC
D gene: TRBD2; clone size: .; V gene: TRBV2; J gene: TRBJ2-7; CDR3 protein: CASSVPGTSGSWNEQYF; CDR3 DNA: TGTGCCAGCAGTGTACCTGGGACTAGCGGGAGTTGGAACGAGCAGTACTTC
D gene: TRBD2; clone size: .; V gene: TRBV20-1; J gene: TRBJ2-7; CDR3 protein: CSATVLAALSYEQYF; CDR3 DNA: TGCAGTGCTACCGTACTAGCGGCCCTTTCCTACGAGCAGTACTTC
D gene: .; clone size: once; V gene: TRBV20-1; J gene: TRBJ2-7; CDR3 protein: CSARPGEQYF; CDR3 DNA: TGCAGTGCTAGACCCGGCGAGCAGTACTTC
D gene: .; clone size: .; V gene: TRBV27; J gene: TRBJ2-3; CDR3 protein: CASSSPGTNTDTQYF; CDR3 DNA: TGTGCCAGCAGTTCACCCGGGACCAACACAGATACGCAGTATTTT
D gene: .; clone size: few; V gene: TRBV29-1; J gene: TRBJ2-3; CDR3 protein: CSVERQYTDTQYF; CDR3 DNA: TGCAGCGTGGAACGACAGTACACAGATACGCAGTATTTT